This T cell receptor (beta chain) stems from a study of blood T cells in healthy people across ages. Study-level findings and limits: There was no known CMV status for donors, so expanded clonotype changes were possibly confounded.

Trimming pared 8 bases from V and 3 bases from J, leaving 11 bases between. The CDR3 is 11 amino acids. Germline assignment: CDR1 SQVTM and CDR2 ANQGSEA. Note on this clonotype: Its antigen is not known.

It was with a sample-barcoded 5' primer and a J-beta primer mix that a second PCR of roughly 7 to 12 cycles was run. MiXCR, run by TCRdb on the 5' RACE reads, gives a single entry per CDR3 protein. The table records some 710,000 distinct CDR3 sequences, 46% of them present only once. Sequenced material: blood. The source of this sequence is an elderly man in good health. The J gene is TRBJ2-7, the V gene TRBV29-1, with a tentative D call TRBD1 (6 bases). CDR3 in amino acids: CSFTGNYEQYF. The CDR3 region has the DNA TGCAGCTTTACAGGGAACTACGAGCAGTACTTC.